This T cell receptor beta chain was obtained from a study of vaccination effects on CD4 cells after COVID-19 (dated by TCRdb to about 2022). In the study overall: Participants received two doses of either the BNT162b2 or the mRNA-1273 mRNA SARS-CoV-2 vaccine. Altogether, 10 COVID-19 convalescent patients and a few SARS-CoV-2-naive healthy vaccine recipients made up the full study. In the study, cultures from other donors were sequenced using the Oncomine TCR Beta short-read assay on an Illumina iSeq 100. In both COVID-19 convalescent patients and infection-naive vaccine recipients, the study compared SARS-CoV-2 spike-specific CD4+ TCR repertoires from before mRNA vaccination with those from after it. Results the study describes overall, beyond this receptor: The study was limited by a small number of convalescent patients, and early post-infection timepoints were lacking. Among healthy vaccine recipients, nearly all vaccine-induced clones were SARS-CoV-2 mono-reactive, and only 1 of 255 was cross-reactive with common cold coronaviruses. Both infection-induced and vaccine-induced clones contracted markedly at late post-vaccination timepoints, which is consistent with waning T cell responses.

This clone was counted a few times. The specificity of this receptor is unknown. Nothing much larger sits one base from this clone, and base qualities are not available. Trimming at the junction amounts to 1 base on V and 11 bases on J, and the germline ends lie 8 bases apart. Including the terminal cysteine and phenylalanine, the CDR3 comprises 11 residues. Only the CDR3 DNA is retained, 33 bases long and in frame from the first base. Sequences SGHDN (CDR1) and FVKESK (CDR2) are obtained from the germline V gene. The ViraFEST assay stimulated PBMC with viral peptide pools and then used TCR sequencing to identify antigen-specific CD4+ T cell clonotypes by expansion. After about 9 days of culture, CD4+ T cells were isolated with the EasySep CD4+ T cell isolation kit. None of the healthy vaccine recipients had a prior SARS-CoV-2 infection, which was confirmed by nucleocapsid antibody tests that came back negative both before and after vaccination. Under 2.5 million PBMC per well were cultured with approximately 10 ug/ml peptides in IMDM containing 5% human AB serum, about 9.6 IU/ml IL-2 and gentamicin. Half of the culture medium was replaced with fresh IL-2-containing medium on days 3 and 7. Unless otherwise noted, each peptide stimulation condition was cultured in triplicate wells. PBMC were separated from whole blood using Ficoll-Paque Plus gradient centrifugation and were then either cryopreserved at -140C or used fresh. The spike proteins of SARS-CoV-2 and of the common cold coronaviruses HCoV-NL63, HCoV-OC43 and HCoV-229E were spanned by overlapping peptide pools. The QIAamp micro DNA kit was used to extract genomic DNA from the cultured CD4+ T cells.

The library was produced with the immunoSEQ multiplex PCR assay. DNA from the cultured and isolated CD4+ T cells underwent TCR beta CDR3 sequencing. On the study's bioinformatics: Non-productive TCR sequences were removed, reads were trimmed to the CDR3 region, and CDR3s of at least 7 amino acids were retained. The MANAFEST web app was used to identify antigen-specific clonotypes by comparing expansion in peptide wells with expansion in reference cultures. For clones to be considered positive, expansion at FDR<0.05 versus reference and all other wells, an odds ratio above 5, and a frequency above 0.1% in two replicate wells were required. A clonotype was defined as cross-reactive if the clonotype was significantly expanded both in SARS-CoV-2 spike wells and in at least one common cold coronavirus spike condition. Using the stringdist R package, CDR3 similarity was measured by Levenshtein distance, and unrooted trees were constructed with ape in R 3.6.1. The source is immuneACCESS, and TCRdb retained only in-frame sequences with V and J called. Part of the clones is not carried over; for the studies checked, unresolved V genes explain less than half of this, and the remainder is unexplained. V, J and clone size are those of that table, while D and trimming were read from the DNA. This sample holds some 20,000 clones; about 70% were observed only once. The ten largest clones capture less than 20% of the sample.

The receptor was isolated from a human donor who received a COVID-19 vaccine. The chain was built from TRBV14 and TRBJ1-1; the best D guess is TRBD1, with 5 bases matching. Sequencing was performed on CD4+ T cells from PBMCs cultured with HCoV-229E spike peptides, taken before COVID-19 vaccination. What this sample's cell subset or site label stands for: HCoV-229E spike overlapping peptide pool stimulation. The DNA sequence is given as TGTGCCAGCAGCCAAGCACAGGTCGCTTTCTTT. Its protein is CASSQAQVAFF.